What follows are 17 T cell receptor beta chains derived from one specimen sequenced in a study of beta chain features in type 1 diabetes. The investigators reverse transcribed all of the isolated RNA, so they sequenced expressed TCRB transcripts. Libraries were prepared by immunoSEQ multiplex PCR; TCRdb keeps only in-frame clonotypes and omits some of them. In the table there are about 220,000 clones, approximately 11% of which are singletons. Sequencing was done on a sample of central memory CD4+ T cells from blood. The receptors derive from a man aged 18 to 29 in good health.

This clone was picked up a small number of times. The gene calls are TRBV6-1 and TRBJ2-3; possible D gene TRBD2, 6 bases. The CDR3 extends over 14 amino acids. Germline CDR1 is MNHNS and CDR2 is SASEGT. Trimming shortened V by 8 bases and J by 2 bases, and 14 bases separated the two germline ends. The CDR3 DNA reads TGTGCCAGCGGACGGGCGGGAAACACAGATACGCAGTATTTT. As protein: CASGRAGNTDTQYF.

The sample holds a few counts of this clone. The chain couples TRBV30 to TRBJ2-3; 11 bases line up with TRBD2. J was trimmed by 0 bases and V by 7 bases; bases with no gene match: 6. Looked up from germline, CDR1 is GTSNPN and CDR2 is SVGIG (reference sequence). CDR3 length: 15 amino acids. CDR3 loop: CASPASGGSTDTQYF. As DNA, the CDR3 is TGTGCCTCTCCCGCTAGCGGGGGGAGCACAGATACGCAGTATTTT.

CDR3 sequence (DNA): TGTGCCTGGAGCATTCCCGGGACAGGCCGGCCTCCTAGATATGGCTACACCTTC. Translation: CAWSIPGTGRPPRYGYTF. This sequence joins TRBV30 and TRBJ1-2, with 8 bases that match TRBD1. The ends lost 3 bases at V and 5 bases at J; junction bases unmatched: 20. Germline V gene lookup returns CDR1 GTSNPN and CDR2 SVGIG (reference sequence). The CDR3 consists of 18 residues.

The J gene is TRBJ1-1, the V gene TRBV7-2; D is unclear. Trimming shortened V by 6 bases and J by 0 bases, and 8 bases separated the two germline ends. CDR3 length: 13 residues. Germline CDR1 SGHTA, CDR2 FQGNSA. The CDR3 DNA reads as TGTGCCAGCAGATCAACGGTGAACACTGAAGCTTTCTTT. Translating it yields CASRSTVNTEAFF.

This clone was seen a handful of times. This sequence joins TRBV30 and TRBJ2-1, with D tentatively TRBD1 or TRBD2 (6 bases each). The germline V gene has CDR1 GTSNPN and CDR2 SVGIG (reference sequence). V was pared by 0 bases and J by 9 bases, with 15 bases between. The CDR3 is made up of 14 amino acids. CDR3 DNA sequence: TGTGCCTGGAGTGTCCCGATACAGGGAGGTGAGCAGTTCTTC. Its protein is CAWSVPIQGGEQFF.

This clone was counted a few times. The chain combines TRBV30 with TRBJ1-1, with TRBD1 as a possible D gene (6 bases). Trimming removed 5 bases from V and 0 bases from J, with 7 bases in between. In germline, CDR1 is GTSNPN, CDR2 SVGIG (reference sequence). The CDR3 loop spans 12 amino acids. The CDR3 bases are TGTGCCTGGGGACAGATGAACACTGAAGCTTTCTTT. Translating gives CAWGQMNTEAFF. The full variable domain, rest sourced from reference TRBV30 and TRBJ1-1, is SQTIHQWPATLVQPVGSPLSLECTVEGTSNPNLYWYRQAAGRGLQLLFYSVGIGQISSEVPQNLSASRPQDRQFILSSKKLLLSDSGFYLCAWGQMNTEAFFGQGTRLTVV.

The sample holds a few counts of this clone. The chain couples TRBV4-2 to TRBJ2-3; D may be TRBD1 (5 bases). Per the germline V gene, CDR1 is LGHNA and CDR2 is YNFKEQ. The CDR3 extends over 15 amino acids. V lost 0 bases and J 1 base, leaving 8 bases between the germline ends. CDR3 bases: TGTGCCAGCAGCCAAGACCCAGGGCGCACAGATACGCAGTATTTT. This translates into CASSQDPGRTDTQYF.

A remark on this clone: This likely came from a read error, as a far larger clone is one base away. The chain joins TRBV7-9 to TRBJ2-7; maybe TRBD1 (6 bases). The length of the CDR3 is 13 residues. The V end lost 1 base, the J end lost 2 bases, and 6 bases lay between the germline ends. From germline, CDR1 is SEHNR and CDR2 FQNEAQ (reference sequence). The CDR3 region is CASSLDRAYEQYF. The CDR3, as DNA: TGTGCCAGCAGCTTAGACAGGGCCTACGAGCAGTACTTC.

A remark on this clone: Other DNA sequences in the same sample also yield this CDR3. The rearrangement uses TRBV5-1 and TRBJ2-3, with 7 bases identical to TRBD1. This CDR3 contains 15 residues. Trimming at V came to 2 bases and at J to 1 base, leaving 4 bases not matched to a gene. Germline V gene lookup returns CDR1 SGHRS and CDR2 YFSETQ. The DNA for the CDR3 is TGCGCCAGCAGCTTAACTGGACAGGGCACAGATACGCAGTATTTT. Residues: CASSLTGQGTDTQYF.

This clone was seen more than once but under ten times. The chain links TRBV27 to TRBJ2-3; TRBD2 agrees at 8 bases. The CDR3 has 13 amino acids. Germline assignment: CDR1 MNHEY and CDR2 SMNVEV (reference sequence). V dropped 6 bases and J dropped 6; count of bases not matched to a gene: 5. CDR3 DNA sequence: TGTGCCAGCAGAAAAGCGGGGGTGGATACGCAGTATTTT. Translated, it gives CASRKAGVDTQYF.

There are a few counts of this clone. The chain is built from TRBV28 and TRBJ2-7; D gene ambiguous. Trimming stripped 5 bases from V and 7 bases from J, with 15 bases between. This CDR3 is built from 13 residues. CDR1 MDHEN and CDR2 SYDVKM come from the germline V gene. For the CDR3, the DNA is TGTGCCAGCAGTGACCCACCCGGCCGGGAGCAGTACTTC. This sequence encodes CASSDPPGREQYF.

This clone has at least ten counts. This chain joins TRBV28 and TRBJ2-1, with D unresolved. The CDR3 has 14 amino acids. Germline V lookup: CDR1 MDHEN, CDR2 SYDVKM. The germline V and J ends were trimmed by 5 bases and 8 bases, with 16 bases remaining between them. CDR3 sequence reads: CASSPSLLGDEQFF. CDR3 nucleotide sequence: TGTGCCAGCAGTCCGAGCCTCCTTGGGGATGAGCAGTTCTTC.

The gene calls are TRBV5-5 and TRBJ2-5; a weak D match, TRBD2 (6 bases). Germline V lookup: CDR1 SGHKS, CDR2 YYEKEE (reference sequence). Trimming cost V 0 bases and J 2 bases, with 11 bases left between them. The CDR3 totals 15 residues. The CDR3 bases are TGTGCCAGCAGCTTGGCAGCGGGCCTACAAGAGACCCAGTACTTC. It codes for CASSLAAGLQETQYF. The whole variable domain, remainder taken from reference TRBV5-5 and TRBJ2-5, is DAGVTQSPTHLIKTRGQQVTLRCSPISGHKSVSWYQQVLGQGPQFIFQYYEKEERGRGNFPDRFSARQFPNYSSELNVNALLLGDSALYLCASSLAAGLQETQYFGPGTRLLVL.

This clone was counted between two and nine times. The chain carries TRBV14 and TRBJ1-4; 8 bases map to TRBD1. This CDR3 is built from 18 residues. The ends lost 0 bases at V and 7 bases at J; junction bases unmatched: 13. Germline V gene data show CDR1 as SGHDN and CDR2 as FVKESK. CDR3 in DNA: TGTGCCAGCAGCCAAGACACTTGGTCGGACAGGGACAGTGAAAAACTGTTTTTT. Protein sequence: CASSQDTWSDRDSEKLFF.

The chain joins TRBV7-3 to TRBJ2-5, with 7 nucleotides matching TRBD1. The CDR3 length is 15 residues. V lost 0 bases and J lost 5; bases outside the gene matches: 6. In germline, CDR1 is SGHTA, CDR2 FQGTGA. The CDR3, as DNA: TGTGCCAGCAGCTTAACAGGGGGCCATCCGGAGACCCAGTACTTC. Translation: CASSLTGGHPETQYF.

This clone came up a few times. A much more abundant neighbour one base away suggests this may be a read error. J is TRBJ2-3 and V is TRBV7-2; possible D gene TRBD2, 6 bases. V was clipped by 8 bases and J by 2 bases, with 17 bases between them. This CDR3 has 15 amino acids. CDR1 is SGHTA and CDR2 is FQGNSA in the germline V gene. CDR3 bases: TGTGCCAGCGGGCGCGGGCGGGAACTCACAGATACGCAGTATTTT. Its translation: CASGRGRELTDTQYF.

This clone was counted ten times or more. The genes are TRBV10-3 and TRBJ2-3; possible D gene TRBD2, 6 bases. The CDR3 is 14 amino acids. Germline V CDR1 and CDR2: ENHRY, SYGVKD. Trimming removed 9 bases from V and 4 bases from J, with 17 bases in between. The CDR3 nucleotides are TGTGCCATAAGGCGGGATCCCTTGCCAGATACGCAGTATTTT. Translated: CAIRRDPLPDTQYF.